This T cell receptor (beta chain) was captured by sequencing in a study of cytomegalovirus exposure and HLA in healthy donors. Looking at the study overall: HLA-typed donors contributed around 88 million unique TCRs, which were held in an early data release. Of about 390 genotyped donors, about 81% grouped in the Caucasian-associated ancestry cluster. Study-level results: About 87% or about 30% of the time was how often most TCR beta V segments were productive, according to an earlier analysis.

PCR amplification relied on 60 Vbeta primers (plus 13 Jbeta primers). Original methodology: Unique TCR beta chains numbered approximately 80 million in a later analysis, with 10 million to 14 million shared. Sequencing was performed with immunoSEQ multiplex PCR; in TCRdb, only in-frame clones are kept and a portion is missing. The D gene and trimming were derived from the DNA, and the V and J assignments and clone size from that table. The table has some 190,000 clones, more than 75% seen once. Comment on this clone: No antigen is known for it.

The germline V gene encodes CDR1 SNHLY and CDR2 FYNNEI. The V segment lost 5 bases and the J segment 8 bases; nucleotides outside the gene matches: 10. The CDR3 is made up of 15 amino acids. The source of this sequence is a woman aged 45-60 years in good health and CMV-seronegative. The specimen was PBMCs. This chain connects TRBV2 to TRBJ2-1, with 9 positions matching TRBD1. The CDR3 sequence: CASSRDRDTVDEQFF. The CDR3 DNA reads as TGTGCCAGCAGTAGGGACAGGGATACCGTCGATGAGCAGTTCTTC.